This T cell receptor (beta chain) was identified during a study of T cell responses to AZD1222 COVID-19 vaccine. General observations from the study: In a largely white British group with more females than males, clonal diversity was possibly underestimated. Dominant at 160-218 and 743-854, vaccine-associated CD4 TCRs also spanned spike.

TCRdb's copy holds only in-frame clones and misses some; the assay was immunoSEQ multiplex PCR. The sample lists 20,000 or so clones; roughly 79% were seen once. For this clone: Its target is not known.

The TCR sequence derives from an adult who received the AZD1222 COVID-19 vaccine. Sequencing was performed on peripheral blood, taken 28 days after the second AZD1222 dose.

The CDR3 reads CASSLVIDQPQHF. The DNA of the CDR3 is TGTGCCAGCAGCTTAGTGATCGATCAGCCCCAGCATTTT. The genes are TRBV7-9 and TRBJ1-5; D gene ambiguous. Germline V gene sequence: CDR1 SEHNR, CDR2 FQNEAQ (reference sequence). V was clipped by 1 base and J by 5 bases, with 6 bases between them. The CDR3 has 13 residues. The full variable domain, its missing parts supplied by reference TRBV7-9 and TRBJ1-5, is DTGVSQNPRHKITKRGQNVTFRCDPISEHNRLYWYRQTLGQGPEFLTYFQNEAQLEKSRLLSDRFSAERPKGSFSTLEIQRTEQGDSAMYLCASSLVIDQPQHFGDGTRLSIL.